This TCR beta chain was captured by sequencing in a study of CD8 T cells in Susac syndrome. Random hexamers were used to reverse transcribe the RNA input (about 0.45 to 1 ug). With immunoSEQ multiplex PCR, TCR beta CDR3 was amplified across 54 Vbeta and 13 Jbeta. From the immunoSEQ multiplex PCR reads, TCRdb called clonotypes with MiXCR, one entry per CDR3 protein. The data contain about 300,000 distinct CDR3 sequences, 75% to 90% of them singletons. Both CD4+ and CD8+ T cells were negatively isolated, and TEMRA cells underwent FACS enrichment. Trimming removed 8 bases at V and 1 base at J, with 24 bases between. The CDR3 is 17 residues long.

The chain combines TRBV23-1 with TRBJ2-7; D possibly corresponds to TRBD1 (6 bases). TRBV23-1 has ORF status, its function being uncertain. The source of this sequence is a human donor with multiple sclerosis. Sequences were obtained from CD8+ T cells from PBMCs. In nucleotides, the CDR3 is TGCGCCAGCCCTCGAGGCAGGGGTGCCCTCGTGTCCTACGAGCAGTACTTC. This encodes CASPRGRGALVSYEQYF.